One and the same sample provided the 27 T cell receptor beta chains below, sequenced in a study of blood T cells in healthy people across ages. Using a J-beta primer mix together with a sample-barcoded 5' primer, a second PCR was run for 7 to 11 cycles. TCRdb re-called the 5' RACE reads through MiXCR, storing one row per CDR3 protein. The table shows around 900,000 distinct CDR3 sequences, with roughly 51% occurring only once. Material for sequencing was blood. All receptors come from a woman in her sixties in good health.

This clonotype was counted a single time. This sequence joins TRBV5-4 and TRBJ2-7, with 7 bases matching TRBD2. Germline V gene lookup returns CDR1 SGHNT and CDR2 YYREEE (reference sequence). The CDR3 is 16 amino acids. The junction had 10 bases not matched to a gene; V was cut back by 4 bases and J by 0 bases. CDR3 sequence: CASSPPGRESSYEQYF. As DNA, the CDR3 is TGTGCCAGCAGCCCCCCCGGGCGGGAGAGCTCCTACGAGCAGTACTTC.

CDR3 nucleotide sequence: TGCAGCGTTGGGGGGGGACGCGGCACCGGGGAGCTGTTTTTT. This codes for CSVGGGRGTGELFF. The chain carries TRBV29-1 and TRBJ2-2; 7 nucleotides agree with TRBD2. With V trimmed by 4 bases and J by 4 bases, 6 bases remained unmatched. The CDR3 extends over 14 amino acids. CDR1 is SQVTM and CDR2 is ANQGSEA in the germline V gene.

The chain couples TRBV5-1 to TRBJ2-1, with unresolved D. Germline values: CDR1 SGHRS, CDR2 YFSETQ. V was cut by 4 bases and J by 5 bases, with 19 bases left in between. This CDR3 has 16 amino acids. The CDR3, as DNA: TGCGCCAGCAGCCCTTTCTCCCTTAACCAGGACAATGAGCAGTTCTTC. Translated: CASSPFSLNQDNEQFF.

The V and J genes are TRBV11-2 and TRBJ2-3, with TRBD1 matching over 8 bases. The J segment lost 6 bases and the V segment lost 5 bases, leaving 16 bases of the junction unmatched. The CDR3 is 17 residues long. Germline V gene data show CDR1 as SGHAT and CDR2 as FQNNGV. CDR3: CASSRRAGQAVPDTQYF. The DNA of the CDR3 is TGTGCCAGCAGCCGGCGGGCGGGACAGGCTGTTCCGGATACGCAGTATTTT.

The chain recombines TRBV3-1 with TRBJ2-7, with TRBD2 matching over 7 bases. This CDR3 has 14 amino acids. Germline V lookup: CDR1 LGHDT, CDR2 YNNKEL (reference sequence). V was clipped by 3 bases and J by 2 bases; unmatched bases: 4. The CDR3 loop reads CASSHGTTAYEQYF. In DNA form, the CDR3 reads TGTGCCAGCAGCCACGGGACTACGGCCTACGAGCAGTACTTC.

The V gene is TRBV3-1, the J gene TRBJ2-1, with 8 bases aligning to TRBD1. J gave up 7 bases and V 8 bases, and 10 bases lay outside the gene matches. This CDR3 has 14 residues. The germline V gene encodes CDR1 LGHDT and CDR2 YNNKEL (reference sequence). CDR3 sequence reads: CASSIQGAGNEQFF. The CDR3 region has the DNA TGTGCCAGCTCGATCCAGGGGGCGGGTAATGAGCAGTTCTTC.

The chain is built from TRBV20-1 and TRBJ2-3; 7 bases align to TRBD1. The V gene end was trimmed by 6 bases and the J gene end by 2 bases; junction bases not matched to a gene: 11. CDR1 DFQATT and CDR2 SNEGSKA come from the germline V gene (reference sequence). This CDR3 is 15 amino acids long. CDR3: CSAPRDSLFTDTQYF. The CDR3 DNA follows: TGCAGTGCCCCCCGGGACAGCCTATTCACAGATACGCAGTATTTT.

J is TRBJ2-7 and V is TRBV20-1, with TRBD1 matching 7 bases. Germline V gives CDR1 DFQATT, CDR2 SNEGSKA (reference sequence). This CDR3 contains 13 residues. The V segment lost 7 bases and the J segment 4 bases; nucleotides outside the gene matches: 10. The CDR3 coding sequence is TGCAGTGGTCAGAAGACAGGGAGATACGAGCAGTACTTC. Protein sequence: CSGQKTGRYEQYF.

V usage is TRBV12-3 or TRBV12-4 and J usage is TRBJ2-3; 15 bases map to TRBD2. Trimming removed 7 bases from V and 8 bases from J; junction bases left unmatched: 7. This CDR3 is built from 15 residues. The DNA of the CDR3 is TGTGCCAGCACCCGCGGACTAGCGGGGGGGCCTACGCAGTATTTT. It is translated as CASTRGLAGGPTQYF.

The rearrangement links TRBV4-1 to TRBJ1-2; TRBD1 agrees at 9 bases. Trimming cost V 4 bases and J 6 bases; bases outside gene matches: 12. The germline V gene encodes CDR1 MGHRA and CDR2 YSYEKL. The CDR3 extends over 16 amino acids. CDR3 bases: TGCGCCAGCAGCCGATATGTTGAACAGGGGGCTAATGGCTACACCTTC. Translation gives CASSRYVEQGANGYTF.

The genes are TRBV7-8 and TRBJ2-3, with TRBD1 matching over 11 bases. CDR1 SGHVS and CDR2 FQNEAQ come from the germline V gene. The CDR3 has 20 amino acids. V lost 4 bases, J lost 2 bases, and 17 bases stayed unmatched. CDR3: CASSSIGRGTGGIITDTQYF. Written as DNA, the CDR3 is TGTGCCAGCAGCTCCATCGGCAGAGGGACAGGGGGAATTATCACAGATACGCAGTATTTT.

The chain is built from TRBV20-1 and TRBJ1-5; tentatively, D is TRBD1 (5 bases). This CDR3 comprises 15 residues. Germline assignment: CDR1 DFQATT and CDR2 SNEGSKA (reference sequence). The V and J ends lost 2 bases and 4 bases respectively, with 15 bases between them. CDR3 sequence reads: CSARSPGEGNQPQHF. CDR3 nucleotide sequence: TGCAGTGCTAGATCCCCCGGGGAGGGGAATCAGCCCCAGCATTTT.

J is TRBJ1-1 and V is TRBV29-1; D remains ambiguous. This CDR3 comprises 13 residues. V shed 8 bases and J shed 1 base, with 14 bases lying between them. The V gene's germline CDR1 is SQVTM and CDR2 ANQGSEA. The CDR3 DNA follows: TGCAGCACATCACAAAGCCCGAACACTGAAGCTTTCTTT. It yields the protein CSTSQSPNTEAFF.

This clonotype was seen a handful of times. The rearrangement joins TRBV7-9 to TRBJ2-1, with 7 bases matching TRBD2. Germline CDR1 and CDR2: SEHNR and FQNEAQ (reference sequence). The V segment lost 5 bases and the J segment 7 bases; nucleotides outside the gene matches: 11. There are 15 residues in the CDR3. CDR3 loop: CASSRRTSSRNEQFF. The CDR3 region has the DNA TGTGCCAGCAGCCGGAGGACTAGTTCGAGGAATGAGCAGTTCTTC.

This clonotype occurred once. V is TRBV14 and J is TRBJ2-3; no reliable D call. The CDR3 has 14 amino acids. V lost 1 base and J lost 6, with 11 bases in between. The germline V gene has CDR1 SGHDN and CDR2 FVKESK. The CDR3 region is CASSQGGPIDTQYF. The CDR3 nucleotides read TGTGCCAGCAGCCAAGGCGGCCCGATCGATACGCAGTATTTT.

This clonotype was seen more than once but under ten times. An end of the junction differs from the germline gene, which may be a read error. The chain carries TRBV29-1 and TRBJ1-5; D gene uncertain. The CDR3 runs to 13 residues. CDR1 SQVTM and CDR2 ANQGSEA come from the germline V gene. The CDR3 reads CSAEVGAHQPQHF. DNA for the CDR3: TGCAGCGCTGAAGTGGGTGCCCATCAGCCCCAGCATTTT.

The chain couples TRBV20-1 to TRBJ2-1, with 9 bases lining up with TRBD2. This CDR3 spans 14 amino acids. Germline values: CDR1 DFQATT, CDR2 SNEGSKA (reference sequence). The V segment lost 3 bases and the J segment 9 bases; nucleotides outside the gene matches: 9. This CDR3 reads CSARIAGVRGEQFF. CDR3 in DNA: TGCAGTGCTAGGATAGCGGGAGTCCGAGGTGAGCAGTTCTTC.

In its sample, this clonotype was seen many times. The chain joins TRBV13 to TRBJ2-7, with TRBD2 matching 7 bases. This CDR3 has 15 residues. Germline V gives CDR1 PRHDT, CDR2 FYEKMQ (reference sequence). V dropped 1 base and J dropped 6; count of bases not matched to a gene: 9. CDR3 sequence: CASSLDAGAAREQYF. CDR3 coding DNA: TGTGCCAGCAGCTTAGACGCGGGAGCGGCGCGCGAGCAGTACTTC.

This clonotype was observed at least ten times. V and J are TRBV7-9 and TRBJ2-7; no clear D. The ends were cut back, 5 bases at V and 3 bases at J, with 20 bases in the middle. This CDR3 is built from 16 residues. The germline V gene has CDR1 SEHNR and CDR2 FQNEAQ (reference sequence). CDR3 in DNA: TGTGCCAGCAGCACTTCTTTGGACGGCGAATTCTACGAGCAGTACTTC. Amino acids: CASSTSLDGEFYEQYF.

Turning to this clonotype: The junction and the germline gene differ at one end; a read error may be behind it. The chain has TRBV4-1 and TRBJ2-1; D tentatively fits TRBD1 or TRBD2 (5 bases each). The CDR3 totals 16 residues. Germline V gene data show CDR1 as MGHRA and CDR2 as YSYEKL. The CDR3 loop is CAGSLTEGDLYNEQFF. CDR3 sequence (DNA): TGCGCCGGCAGCCTAACTGAAGGGGACCTCTACAATGAGCAGTTCTTC.

The chain combines TRBV6-2 or TRBV6-3 with TRBJ2-7; a weak D match, TRBD1 (6 bases). The CDR3 is 16 residues long. V shed 2 bases and J shed 7 bases, with 21 bases lying between them. Germline lookup yields CDR1 MNHEY and CDR2 SVGEGT. This CDR3 is CASSYPLRGISGEQYF. CDR3 DNA: TGTGCCAGCAGTTACCCCTTGAGGGGGATCTCCGGAGAGCAGTACTTC.

This clonotype was picked up a small number of times. CDR3 nucleotide sequence: TGTGCCAGCAGCCTCGACCATCACAATGAGCAGTTCTTC. It encodes CASSLDHHNEQFF. The V and J genes are TRBV27 and TRBJ2-1; D is ambiguous. Germline CDR1 MNHEY, CDR2 SMNVEV (reference sequence). V lost 6 bases and J lost 5, with 11 bases in between. This CDR3 contains 13 residues.

On this clonotype: One junction end disagrees with the germline gene, perhaps due to a read error. The rearrangement links TRBV5-6 to TRBJ1-2; D remains ambiguous. Germline V gene lookup returns CDR1 SGHDT and CDR2 YYEEEE. This CDR3 spans 14 amino acids. This CDR3 reads CASNLEREVYGYTF. As DNA, the CDR3 is TGTGCCAGCAACTTGGAGCGGGAAGTCTATGGCTACACCTTC.

The CDR3 DNA is TGCAGTGCTAGGATTGGCGGGAGCGGCGATGAGCAGTTCTTC. Its protein is CSARIGGSGDEQFF. The V and J genes are TRBV20-1 and TRBJ2-1; 7 nucleotides align to TRBD2. With 3 bases clipped from V and 8 bases from J, the junction kept 10 bases outside the gene matches. CDR3 length equals 14 residues. The V gene's germline CDR1 is DFQATT and CDR2 SNEGSKA (reference sequence).

This rearrangement joins TRBV29-1 to TRBJ2-7, with 7 bases aligning to TRBD2. The CDR3 runs 13 residues. V dropped 5 bases and J dropped 1; count of bases not matched to a gene: 5. Germline CDR1 and CDR2: SQVTM and ANQGSEA. DNA of the CDR3: TGCAGCGTTACCCTCGGGGGGTCCTACGAGCAGTACTTC. Its protein is CSVTLGGSYEQYF.

The V and J genes are TRBV20-1 and TRBJ2-5, with D possibly called TRBD1 or TRBD2 (5 bases each). The CDR3 extends over 13 amino acids. From germline, CDR1 is DFQATT and CDR2 SNEGSKA (reference sequence). CDR3 in DNA: TGCACTTGTGACGTGGGACCCAGTGAGACCCAGTACTTC. Translation: CTCDVGPSETQYF.

This rearrangement joins TRBV6-6 to TRBJ2-7; D unclear. CDR1 is MNHNY, CDR2 SVGAGI, per germline (reference sequence). The CDR3 is 14 residues long. Trimming stripped 2 bases from V and 2 bases from J, with 10 bases between. The CDR3 spells CASSYVDDAYEQYF. CDR3 DNA sequence: TGTGCCAGCAGTTACGTGGACGATGCCTACGAGCAGTACTTC.